These T cell receptor beta chains were read from a single sample in a study of cytomegalovirus exposure and HLA in healthy donors. TCRdb keeps only in-frame clones here, not all; method: immunoSEQ multiplex PCR. This table has over 150,000 clones, about 80% appearing once. The sequenced sample was PBMCs. The receptors derive from a woman aged 25-40 years in good health and CMV-seronegative. CDR3s include the opening cysteine and the closing phenylalanine or tryptophan. The order of the fields is V gene, D gene, J gene, clone size, CDR3 protein, CDR3 DNA. D genes are given only for firm matches. Expanded clones get a size class; other rows say once, few or many, or leave the size out.

v_call: TRBV28
d_call: TRBD1
j_call: TRBJ2-3
clone_size: NA
cdr3_aa: CASSSNIPGQFTDTQYF
cdr3_nt: TGTGCCAGCAGTTCGAATATTCCGGGACAGTTTACAGATACGCAGTATTTT

v_call: TRBV28
d_call: NA
j_call: TRBJ1-3
clone_size: few
cdr3_aa: CASSFYSGGNTIYF
cdr3_nt: TGTGCCAGCAGTTTCTACAGCGGTGGAAACACCATATATTTT

v_call: TRBV29-1
d_call: NA
j_call: TRBJ2-5
clone_size: NA
cdr3_aa: CSVLRGQYQETQYF
cdr3_nt: TGCAGCGTTCTCAGGGGCCAGTACCAAGAGACCCAGTACTTC

v_call: TRBV20-1
d_call: NA
j_call: TRBJ2-5
clone_size: NA
cdr3_aa: CAGFLETQYF
cdr3_nt: TGCGCAGGGTTCCTAGAGACCCAGTACTTC

v_call: TRBV28
d_call: TRBD1
j_call: TRBJ1-4
clone_size: NA
cdr3_aa: CASSSSGQGNEKLFF
cdr3_nt: TGTGCCAGCAGTTCTAGCGGACAGGGTAATGAAAAACTGTTTTTT

v_call: TRBV16
d_call: NA
j_call: TRBJ1-1
clone_size: few
cdr3_aa: CASSPLRSRAKMNTEAFF
cdr3_nt: TGTGCCAGCAGCCCCCTCCGGTCCAGGGCAAAAATGAACACTGAAGCTTTCTTT

v_call: TRBV7-3
d_call: NA
j_call: TRBJ2-5
clone_size: NA
cdr3_aa: CASSLKAGGETQYF
cdr3_nt: TGTGCCAGCAGCTTAAAGGCCGGGGGAGAGACCCAGTACTTC

v_call: TRBV7-3
d_call: NA
j_call: TRBJ2-5
clone_size: NA
cdr3_aa: CASSLGGPETQYF
cdr3_nt: TGTGCCAGCAGCTTAGGGGGCCCGGAGACCCAGTACTTC

v_call: TRBV7-2
d_call: TRBD2
j_call: TRBJ2-1
clone_size: NA
cdr3_aa: CASSQRASGGAFEQFF
cdr3_nt: TGTGCCAGCAGCCAGAGGGCTAGCGGGGGGGCCTTTGAGCAGTTCTTC

v_call: TRBV9
d_call: NA
j_call: TRBJ1-3
clone_size: few
cdr3_aa: CASSAGTGNTIYF
cdr3_nt: TGTGCCAGCAGCGCAGGGACTGGAAACACCATATATTTT

v_call: TRBV27
d_call: TRBD2
j_call: TRBJ2-7
clone_size: NA
cdr3_aa: CASSLSGLAGSYEQYF
cdr3_nt: TGTGCCAGCAGTTTATCGGGGCTAGCGGGAAGCTACGAGCAGTACTTC

v_call: TRBV5-6
d_call: TRBD1
j_call: TRBJ2-5
clone_size: NA
cdr3_aa: CASSLGVEQGAGKTQYF
cdr3_nt: TGTGCCAGCAGCTTGGGGGTGGAACAGGGGGCTGGAAAGACCCAGTACTTC

v_call: TRBV6-5
d_call: NA
j_call: TRBJ2-5
clone_size: NA
cdr3_aa: CASSYSIGTRQETQYF
cdr3_nt: TGTGCCAGCAGTTACTCGATCGGGACACGACAAGAGACCCAGTACTTC

v_call: TRBV28
d_call: NA
j_call: TRBJ2-1
clone_size: NA
cdr3_aa: CASSLGQLYGEQFF
cdr3_nt: TGTGCCAGCAGTTTAGGCCAACTATACGGTGAGCAGTTCTTC

v_call: TRBV18
d_call: NA
j_call: TRBJ2-5
clone_size: NA
cdr3_aa: CASSPRRADQETQYF
cdr3_nt: TGTGCCAGCTCACCCCGGAGGGCTGACCAAGAGACCCAGTACTTC

v_call: TRBV30
d_call: NA
j_call: TRBJ2-1
clone_size: NA
cdr3_aa: CAWSTGLRNEQFF
cdr3_nt: TGTGCCTGGAGTACTGGGCTACGGAATGAGCAGTTCTTC

v_call: TRBV5-1
d_call: NA
j_call: TRBJ2-5
clone_size: NA
cdr3_aa: CASSWGDSQQETQYF
cdr3_nt: TGCGCCAGCAGCTGGGGCGACAGCCAGCAAGAGACCCAGTACTTC

v_call: TRBV19
d_call: TRBD1
j_call: TRBJ2-7
clone_size: once
cdr3_aa: CASPTGQSYEQYF
cdr3_nt: TGTGCCAGCCCAACGGGACAGTCTTACGAGCAGTACTTC

v_call: TRBV7-2
d_call: NA
j_call: TRBJ2-3
clone_size: NA
cdr3_aa: CASSSGIMLIGPQYF
cdr3_nt: TGTGCCAGCAGTTCCGGGATTATGCTTATCGGCCCCCAGTATTTT

v_call: TRBV9
d_call: NA
j_call: TRBJ2-5
clone_size: NA
cdr3_aa: CASSAGQLQETQYF
cdr3_nt: TGTGCCAGCAGCGCCGGACAGCTCCAAGAGACCCAGTACTTC

v_call: TRBV29-1
d_call: TRBD1
j_call: TRBJ2-1
clone_size: NA
cdr3_aa: CSGDRGGNEQFF
cdr3_nt: TGCAGCGGGGACAGGGGAGGCAATGAGCAGTTCTTC

v_call: TRBV7-8
d_call: NA
j_call: TRBJ1-2
clone_size: NA
cdr3_aa: CASSQAGGGGYTF
cdr3_nt: TGTGCCAGCAGCCAAGCGGGGGGTGGAGGCTACACCTTC

v_call: TRBV7-9
d_call: TRBD2
j_call: TRBJ2-3
clone_size: NA
cdr3_aa: CSSSLALSGTSQDTQYF
cdr3_nt: TGTTCCAGCAGCTTAGCATTATCTGGGACTAGCCAAGATACGCAGTATTTT

v_call: TRBV7-9
d_call: NA
j_call: TRBJ2-2
clone_size: NA
cdr3_aa: CASSPEGAGELFF
cdr3_nt: TGTGCCAGCAGCCCCGAAGGGGCCGGGGAGCTGTTTTTT

v_call: TRBV7-8
d_call: NA
j_call: TRBJ2-1
clone_size: few
cdr3_aa: CASSLAAAQLPNEQFF
cdr3_nt: TGTGCCAGCAGCTTAGCGGCGGCACAACTCCCTAATGAGCAGTTCTTC

v_call: TRBV4-1
d_call: NA
j_call: TRBJ1-3
clone_size: NA
cdr3_aa: CASSRPTRAGNTIYF
cdr3_nt: TGCGCCAGCAGCCGTCCGACGCGGGCGGGAAACACCATATATTTT